The present TCR beta chain was sequenced within a study of cytomegalovirus exposure and HLA in healthy donors. The germline gives CDR1 SGHRS, CDR2 YFSETQ. V was pared by 0 bases and J by 1 base, with 4 bases between. The CDR3 totals 14 residues. It was with 60 Vbeta and 13 Jbeta primers that the PCR ran. Assay: immunoSEQ multiplex PCR; the TCRdb copy retains only in-frame clones and omits some. Of about 94,000 clones listed, 79% are singletons. Specimen: PBMCs. The V and J genes are TRBV5-1 and TRBJ2-2; D call uncertain. This sequence originates from a woman aged 40 to 50 in good health and CMV-seronegative. The CDR3: CASSLDGNTGELFF. CDR3 sequence (DNA): TGCGCCAGCAGCTTGGACGGGAACACCGGGGAGCTGTTTTTT.